Listed here is a single T cell receptor beta chain. The data derive from a study of blood T cell repertoires in COVID-19. This CDR3 is built from 13 residues. Germline V gene sequence: CDR1 MNHEY, CDR2 SMNVEV (reference sequence). The V and J ends lost 7 bases and 4 bases respectively, with 13 bases between them. Sequencing used immunoSEQ multiplex PCR; TCRdb keeps in-frame clones, though not all of them. Found here are approximately 94,000 clones, more than 75% of them singletons; the top ten hold around 6.9%. The genes are TRBV27 and TRBJ1-2; perhaps TRBD1 as D (5 bases). This TCR derives from a man aged 25-45 years in a cohort sampled during active COVID-19. Sequenced material: peripheral blood. CDR3 DNA: TGTGCCAGCATGAGTTTAGGGGCCTATGGCTACACCTTC. Translated: CASMSLGAYGYTF.